The 27 T cell receptor beta chains listed next were all sequenced from one sample in a study of beta chain features in type 1 diabetes. The sequenced template was cDNA made from the entire isolated RNA. Only in-frame clones appear in the TCRdb table, and some are missing; sequencing was by immunoSEQ multiplex PCR. Among around 450,000 clones listed, more than 9.5% were seen once. Sequencing was carried out using naive CD4+ T cells from blood. All receptors come from a woman younger than 35 in good health.

The J gene is TRBJ2-3, the V gene TRBV5-1; D tentatively reads TRBD1 or TRBD2 (5 bases each). V was pared by 1 base and J by 6 bases, with 15 bases between. The CDR3 contains 15 residues. The V gene's germline CDR1 is SGHRS and CDR2 YFSETQ. DNA for the CDR3: TGCGCCAGCAGCTTGACCCAGGGACGATTGGATACGCAGTATTTT. Translating it yields CASSLTQGRLDTQYF.

This clone has only a few counts. V gene TRBV18 combines with J gene TRBJ2-1; 7 bases align to TRBD1. The CDR3 totals 13 residues. V dropped 6 bases and J dropped 15; count of bases not matched to a gene: 14. CDR1 is KGHSH, CDR2 LQKENI, per germline. The CDR3 protein is CASSPPPDRVGFF. DNA of the CDR3: TGTGCCAGCTCCCCCCCGCCCGACAGGGTGGGGTTCTTC.

This chain connects TRBV11-2 to TRBJ2-1, with TRBD2 matching 14 bases. There are 17 residues in the CDR3. V dropped 2 bases and J dropped 7; count of bases not matched to a gene: 7. Germline lookup yields CDR1 SGHAT and CDR2 FQNNGV. CDR3 DNA sequence: TGTGCCAGCAGCTTACACCCCGGACTAGCGGGAGGTAATGAGCAGTTCTTC. This codes for CASSLHPGLAGGNEQFF.

The table lists this clone with a few counts. The chain combines TRBV29-1 with TRBJ2-7; perhaps TRBD2 as D (5 bases). V was trimmed by 6 bases and J by 3 bases, leaving 12 bases between them. From germline, CDR1 is SQVTM and CDR2 ANQGSEA. The CDR3 sequence is 12 residues long. CDR3 residues: CSVLIGDYEQYF. Here the CDR3 DNA reads TGCAGCGTCCTTATCGGGGACTACGAGCAGTACTTC.

This clone was counted between two and nine times. This chain joins TRBV7-2 and TRBJ1-2, with 10 nucleotides matching TRBD1. From germline, CDR1 is SGHTA and CDR2 FQGNSA. V was pared by 5 bases and J by 2 bases, with 11 bases of the junction left unmatched. The CDR3 is 17 residues long. Written as DNA, the CDR3 is TGTGCCAGCAGCCCCTCTGGGACAGGGGCGACCAACTATGGCTACACCTTC. Translating it yields CASSPSGTGATNYGYTF.

The sample holds a few counts of this clone. The gene calls are TRBV30 and TRBJ2-3; 8 bases align to TRBD2. Germline V lookup: CDR1 GTSNPN, CDR2 SVGIG (reference sequence). The junction had 7 bases not matched to a gene; V was cut back by 8 bases and J by 0 bases. CDR3 length: 14 amino acids. DNA for the CDR3: TGTGCCAGAAGTTTAGCGGGAAGCACAGATACGCAGTATTTT. This sequence encodes CARSLAGSTDTQYF.

Of note for this clone: The junction and the germline gene differ at one end; a read error may be behind it. CDR3 residues: CASSGGRFEF. DNA for the CDR3: TGTGCCAGCAGCGGCGGACGGTTTGAGTTT. The chain employs TRBV11-3 and TRBJ1-1; D gene unclear. The CDR3 contains 10 residues. Germline-derived CDR1 and CDR2 are SGHNT and YENEEA.

J is TRBJ2-7 and V is TRBV5-6, with 8 positions matching TRBD1. V shed 2 bases and J 6 bases; nucleotides not matched to a gene: 7. This CDR3 spans 14 amino acids. Germline V CDR1 and CDR2: SGHDT, YYEEEE. DNA for the CDR3: TGTGCCAGCAGCTTAGGCGACAGGGGTCGCGAGCAGTACTTC. Protein sequence: CASSLGDRGREQYF.

This clone has a handful of counts. The chain joins TRBV14 to TRBJ2-3; 11 positions match TRBD2. Germline lookup yields CDR1 SGHDN and CDR2 FVKESK. The J segment lost 8 bases and the V segment lost 3 bases, leaving 7 bases of the junction unmatched. The CDR3 sequence is 15 residues long. CDR3 sequence reads: CASSQTAGTSGTQYF. The DNA of the CDR3 is TGTGCCAGCAGCCAGACCGCCGGGACTAGCGGTACGCAGTATTTT.

The sample holds a few counts of this clone. The chain recombines TRBV11-3 with TRBJ2-2; no definite D call. Germline CDR1 reads SGHNT; CDR2 reads YENEEA. The V and J ends lost 1 base and 4 bases respectively, with 7 bases between them. The CDR3 is made up of 14 amino acids. CDR3 region: CASSLAQSTGELFF. As DNA, the CDR3 is TGTGCCAGCAGCTTAGCACAGAGCACCGGGGAGCTGTTTTTT.

This clone was seen more than once but under ten times. J is TRBJ2-5 and V is TRBV5-1; no clear D gene. The CDR3 spans 13 residues. V gave up 0 bases and J gave up 4 bases, with 7 bases separating them. Germline assignment: CDR1 SGHRS and CDR2 YFSETQ. Written as DNA, the CDR3 is TGCGCCAGCAGCTTGGCCCGGAGAGAGACCCAGTACTTC. Translation gives CASSLARRETQYF.

This clone was recorded a few times. The chain has TRBV28 and TRBJ2-5; 7 bases match TRBD1. The CDR3 consists of 15 residues. The V gene end was trimmed by 5 bases and the J gene end by 4 bases; junction bases not matched to a gene: 10. Germline loops: CDR1 MDHEN, CDR2 SYDVKM. In DNA form, the CDR3 reads TGTGCCAGCAGTCCCCCCGGGACAGACCGAGAGACCCAGTACTTC. Its translation: CASSPPGTDRETQYF.

This clone was found many times. The rearrangement joins TRBV30 to TRBJ2-5, with a tentative D call TRBD1 (7 bases). Germline lookup yields CDR1 GTSNPN and CDR2 SVGIG (reference sequence). V lost 4 bases, J lost 2 bases, and 17 bases lay in between. The CDR3 runs to 15 residues. Here the CDR3 DNA reads TGTGCCTGGACGGCGGGACAGACCCCTCAAGAGACCCAGTACTTC. It specifies CAWTAGQTPQETQYF.

The V gene is TRBV16, the J gene TRBJ2-7; D is unclear. CDR1 KGHSY and CDR2 FQNENV come from the germline V gene. V lost 4 bases and J lost 4, with 11 bases in between. The CDR3 runs 13 residues. The CDR3 reads CASSPHISYEQYV. The CDR3 nucleotides read TGTGCCAGCAGCCCCCATATCTCATACGAGCAGTACGTC.

V gene TRBV7-3 combines with J gene TRBJ2-1; 9 bases are a match to TRBD1. The CDR3 contains 15 residues. Germline V gene data show CDR1 as SGHTA and CDR2 as FQGTGA. Germline trimming cut 1 base from V and 8 bases from J; bases unmatched to any gene: 6. The CDR3 reads CASSLKGTGQHEQFF. The CDR3 bases are TGTGCCAGCAGCTTAAAAGGGACAGGGCAGCATGAGCAGTTCTTC.

This clone has just a few counts. This chain connects TRBV2 to TRBJ2-1, with D possibly TRBD1 on 5 matching bases. Germline V lookup: CDR1 SNHLY, CDR2 FYNNEI. This CDR3 is built from 15 residues. The germline V and J ends were trimmed by 6 bases and 0 bases, with 12 bases remaining between them. CDR3 region: CASSSDRGSYNEQFF. In DNA, the CDR3 is TGTGCCAGCAGCTCCGACAGAGGCTCCTACAATGAGCAGTTCTTC.

CDR3 amino acids: CAWSVGTLRGYTF. CDR3 coding DNA: TGTGCCTGGTCCGTCGGAACCCTCCGCGGCTACACCTTC. V gene TRBV30 combines with J gene TRBJ1-2, with D hard to call. CDR1 is GTSNPN, CDR2 SVGIG, per germline (reference sequence). The CDR3 extends over 13 amino acids. Between the trimmed V and J ends, which lost 5 bases and 8 bases, there was a span of 18 bases.

In this sample, this clone turned up a few times. The limits of the CDR3 on the DNA are not certain, so only TCRdb's listed CDR3 is given. The rearrangement uses TRBV7-9 and TRBJ2-1; the table's D call, TRBD1, has no DNA check behind it. Germline CDR1 is SEHNR and CDR2 is FQNEAQ (reference sequence). The CDR3 length equals 14 residues, ends included. CDR3 loop: CASSLVGQGAYKIF.

This sequence joins TRBV30 and TRBJ1-2; D possibly corresponds to TRBD1 (5 bases). The CDR3 has 12 residues. Deletions cut 3 bases from V and 2 bases from J, with 7 bases between. Germline V CDR1 and CDR2: GTSNPN, SVGIG (reference sequence). CDR3 sequence: CAWRGENYGYTF. The CDR3 nucleotides read TGTGCCTGGAGAGGGGAGAACTATGGCTACACCTTC. The full variable domain, completed using reference TRBV30 and TRBJ1-2, is SQTIHQWPATLVQPVGSPLSLECTVEGTSNPNLYWYRQAAGRGLQLLFYSVGIGQISSEVPQNLSASRPQDRQFILSSKKLLLSDSGFYLCAWRGENYGYTFGSGTRLTVV.

The chain combines TRBV29-1 with TRBJ1-1; D call uncertain. Germline values: CDR1 SQVTM, CDR2 ANQGSEA. The CDR3 has 13 residues. V was pared by 2 bases and J by 0 bases, with 7 bases between. The CDR3 loop reads CSVESGLNTEAFF. In DNA form, the CDR3 reads TGCAGCGTTGAAAGCGGGTTGAACACTGAAGCTTTCTTT.

This clone was counted a few times. The rearrangement links TRBV19 to TRBJ2-3; 10 nucleotides agree with TRBD2. With 6 bases clipped from V and 2 bases from J, the junction kept 2 bases outside the gene matches. The CDR3 spans 14 residues. CDR1 and CDR2 from the germline V gene are LNHDA and SQIVND (reference sequence). The CDR3 here is CASRLAGATDTQYF. The CDR3 DNA reads TGTGCCAGTAGGCTAGCGGGAGCCACAGATACGCAGTATTTT.

V and J are TRBV20-1 and TRBJ2-7; a weak D match, TRBD1 (5 bases). Trimming cost V 8 bases and J 3 bases, with 11 bases left between them. There are 11 residues in the CDR3. Germline V gene sequence: CDR1 DFQATT, CDR2 SNEGSKA (reference sequence). The CDR3 loop reads CSSRQLYEQYF. The CDR3 region has the DNA TGCAGTAGTCGACAGCTCTACGAGCAGTACTTC.

The chain joins TRBV28 to TRBJ2-7; the D gene is possibly TRBD2 (5 bases). Germline V gene lookup returns CDR1 MDHEN and CDR2 SYDVKM. There are 14 residues in the CDR3. V was shortened by 5 bases and J by 6 bases, with 17 bases between the two germline ends. The CDR3 reads CASSPYYYAGEQYV. In DNA form, the CDR3 reads TGTGCCAGCAGTCCGTATTACTACGCGGGCGAGCAGTACGTC.

The rearrangement uses TRBV30 and TRBJ2-1; 15 bases line up with TRBD2. Germline-derived CDR1 and CDR2 are GTSNPN and SVGIG (reference sequence). After removal of 1 base from V and 9 bases from J, the junction contained 10 bases not matched to a gene. The CDR3 runs to 17 residues. This CDR3 reads CAWSGGTPGLAGGEQFF. Here the CDR3 DNA reads TGTGCCTGGAGTGGGGGAACCCCGGGACTAGCGGGAGGTGAGCAGTTCTTC.

This chain links TRBV18 with TRBJ2-5, with 7 bases identical to TRBD1. J gave up 1 base and V 6 bases, and 8 bases lay outside the gene matches. Germline loops: CDR1 KGHSH, CDR2 LQKENI. This CDR3 is built from 15 residues. The CDR3 spells CASSLLQGLQETQYF. CDR3 nucleotides: TGTGCCAGCTCGTTATTACAGGGGCTCCAAGAGACCCAGTACTTC.

This chain links TRBV9 with TRBJ2-5, with unresolved D. The CDR3 runs to 14 residues. V lost 1 base and J 5 bases, leaving 12 bases between the germline ends. The germline V gene encodes CDR1 SGDLS and CDR2 YYNGEE. CDR3 coding DNA: TGTGCCAGCAGCGTATCAATAGGGTGGGAGACCCAGTACTTC. This sequence encodes CASSVSIGWETQYF.

The rearrangement links TRBV28 to TRBJ2-1; D uncertain. This CDR3 region has 11 residues. V lost 5 bases and J lost 16, with 15 bases in between. Looked up from germline, CDR1 is MDHEN and CDR2 is SYDVKM. CDR3 sequence (DNA): TGTGCCAGCAGTCAGACTGGGAAGGGATTCTTC. Residues: CASSQTGKGFF.